This T cell receptor (beta chain) was recovered during a study of a mutant IDH1 vaccine in newly diagnosed glioma. Study summary: Mean patient age was about 40 years; approximately 62% were male and around 40% female. Earlier care involved radiotherapy, temozolomide, or both, and the majority received both.

Using immunoSEQ multiplex PCR, the repertoire was profiled, and TCRdb retains in-frame clones only, with some absent. Of about 67,000 clones listed, around four fifths were seen once; the top ten hold approximately 4.5%. Trimming left V 2 bases short and J 4 bases short, with 8 bases between. The germline V gene has CDR1 LNHNV and CDR2 YYDKDF (reference sequence). The length of the CDR3 is 13 residues. Time point denoted: baseline, week 1 (first vaccination visit). Treatment denoted: pre-vaccination baseline after standard-of-care therapy. The study enrolled donors with new WHO grade 3 or 4 IDH1-mutant, ATRX-lost astrocytomas.

The source is a young woman with glioma. Some clones in this sample may be carry-over from other donors' samples. The gene calls are TRBV15 and TRBJ2-5; TRBD2 might be the D (5 bases). Specimen: peripheral blood mononuclear cells (PBMCs), collected from a glioma patient treated with radiotherapy, temozolomide or both. The CDR3 DNA sequence: TGTGCCACCAGCAGACTAGCACGAGAGACCCAGTACTTC. Amino acid sequence: CATSRLARETQYF.